The 19 T cell receptor beta chains below come from one sample, sequenced in a study of cytomegalovirus exposure and HLA in healthy donors. PCR involved 60 Vbeta and 13 Jbeta primers. Clones were read by immunoSEQ multiplex PCR, and TCRdb kept only the in-frame ones, dropping some. The top ten clones hold approximately 4.4% of a sample with 150,000 to 250,000 clones, 70% to 85% of them seen once. Sequencing used PBMCs. The receptor source for this set is a woman in her 30s in good health and CMV-seropositive.

The chain is built from TRBV9 and TRBJ1-2, with 8 bases lining up with TRBD1. The J segment lost 7 bases and the V segment lost 0 bases, leaving 8 bases of the junction unmatched. Germline-derived CDR1 and CDR2 are SGDLS and YYNGEE. The CDR3 is made up of 15 amino acids. CDR3 in amino acids: CASSVVSRGLGGYTF. CDR3 nucleotide sequence: TGTGCCAGCAGCGTAGTAAGCAGGGGGCTTGGTGGCTACACCTTC.

This sequence joins TRBV9 and TRBJ2-3; 11 bases match TRBD1. Germline V gives CDR1 SGDLS, CDR2 YYNGEE. This CDR3 is built from 17 residues. V was pared by 1 base and J by 4 bases, with 8 bases of the junction left unmatched. The CDR3 here is CASSVSPGQGAPDTQYF. The CDR3 coding sequence is TGTGCCAGCAGCGTAAGCCCAGGACAGGGGGCCCCAGATACGCAGTATTTT.

Here the CDR3 reads CASSSGGGAGGYTDTQYF. The CDR3 region has the DNA TGTGCCAGCAGCTCGGGGGGAGGCGCGGGGGGGTACACAGATACGCAGTATTTT. V usage is TRBV13 and J usage is TRBJ2-3; 9 bases are shared with TRBD2. Germline CDR1 PRHDT, CDR2 FYEKMQ (reference sequence). The junction had 13 bases not matched to a gene; V was cut back by 4 bases and J by 2 bases. The CDR3 covers 18 residues. Full variable domain (rest looked up from reference TRBV13 and TRBJ2-3): AAGVIQSPRHLIKEKRETATLKCYPIPRHDTVYWYQQGPGQDPQFLISFYEKMQSDKGSIPDRFSAQQFSDYHSELNMSSLELGDSALYFCASSSGGGAGGYTDTQYFGPGTRLTVL.

This clone showed up just once. The chain links TRBV5-8 to TRBJ1-5; no definite D call. Per the germline V gene, CDR1 is SGHTS and CDR2 is YDEGEE. This CDR3 contains 12 residues. Trimming took 2 bases from V and 3 from J, leaving 3 bases between them. DNA of the CDR3: TGTGCCAGCAGCTTTATCAATCAGCCCCAGCATTTT. It yields the protein CASSFINQPQHF.

This chain connects TRBV18 to TRBJ1-2; 7 nucleotides match TRBD1. The CDR3 totals 13 residues. Trimming took 4 bases from V and 5 from J; bases not matched to a gene: 4. Germline V gene data show CDR1 as KGHSH and CDR2 as LQKENI. CDR3: CASSLDRDYGYTF. The CDR3 DNA reads as TGTGCCAGCTCACTTGACAGGGATTATGGCTACACCTTC.

The chain links TRBV19 to TRBJ1-2; no definite D call. The germline CDR1 and CDR2 sequences are LNHDA and SQIVND (reference sequence). V lost 6 bases and J lost 3, with 14 bases in between. The length of the CDR3 is 14 residues. CDR3 residues: CASRGADRYYGYTF. For the CDR3, the DNA is TGTGCCAGTAGGGGAGCAGACCGATACTATGGCTACACCTTC.

J is TRBJ1-2 and V is TRBV6-5; perhaps TRBD1 as D (6 bases). Germline CDR1 is MNHEY and CDR2 is SVGAGI. This CDR3 comprises 13 residues. Trimming took 6 bases from V and 1 from J, leaving 9 bases between them. The CDR3 is CASRQDSNYGYTF. Here the CDR3 DNA reads TGTGCCAGCAGACAGGACAGTAACTATGGCTACACCTTC.

The chain employs TRBV18 and TRBJ2-2; D may be TRBD1 (6 bases). V lost 1 base, J lost 7 bases, and 10 bases lay in between. The CDR3 runs to 14 residues. Germline V gene sequence: CDR1 KGHSH, CDR2 LQKENI. The DNA of the CDR3 is TGTGCCAGCTCACCACTACAGGGTGGCGGGGAGCTGTTTTTT. Amino acids: CASSPLQGGGELFF.

This sequence joins TRBV9 and TRBJ2-1, with D tentatively TRBD2 (6 bases). Germline V gives CDR1 SGDLS, CDR2 YYNGEE. The germline V and J ends were trimmed by 0 bases and 4 bases, with 11 bases remaining between them. The CDR3 sequence is 15 residues long. CDR3 protein: CASSVDGTGYNEQFF. CDR3 DNA sequence: TGTGCCAGCAGCGTAGACGGGACTGGGTACAATGAGCAGTTCTTC.

The chain employs TRBV7-2 and TRBJ1-5, with 10 positions matching TRBD1. With 3 bases clipped from V and 0 bases from J, the junction kept 2 bases outside the gene matches. CDR1 and CDR2 (germline): SGHTA, FQGNSA. The CDR3 spans 16 residues. CDR3 coding DNA: TGTGCCAGCAGCTTGACAGGGGGCCCTAGCAATCAGCCCCAGCATTTT. Translation: CASSLTGGPSNQPQHF.

V usage is TRBV30 and J usage is TRBJ2-1; 12 bases map to TRBD2. V gave up 8 bases and J gave up 10 bases; unmatched junction bases: 3. Germline CDR1 is GTSNPN and CDR2 is SVGIG (reference sequence). This CDR3 has 11 amino acids. CDR3 nucleotides: TGTGCCACCGGGACTAGCGGGGAGCAGTTCTTC. Protein sequence: CATGTSGEQFF.

In this sample, this clone turned up a few times. The chain joins TRBV27 to TRBJ1-2; D uncertain. CDR3 length: 13 amino acids. CDR1 and CDR2 from the germline V gene are MNHEY and SMNVEV (reference sequence). V lost 3 bases, J lost 8 bases, and 13 bases lay in between. Here the CDR3 DNA reads TGTGCCAGCAGTTTCACAAGAGAGGGCGGCTACACCTTC. It codes for CASSFTREGGYTF.

The chain couples TRBV6-5 to TRBJ1-1; D gene unclear. This CDR3 comprises 13 residues. With 2 bases removed from V and 6 bases from J, the gap between germline ends came to 10 bases. Per germline, CDR1 MNHEY and CDR2 SVGAGI. The CDR3, as DNA: TGTGCCAGCAGTTACGGAGGGTCCGCTGAAGCTTTCTTT. This codes for CASSYGGSAEAFF.

The chain is built from TRBV4-1 and TRBJ1-5; 8 nucleotides line up with TRBD1. V lost 0 bases, J lost 6 bases, and 7 bases stayed unmatched. Per the germline V gene, CDR1 is MGHRA and CDR2 is YSYEKL. The CDR3 has 16 amino acids. DNA for the CDR3: TGCGCCAGCAGCCAAGATCCTGGGACAGGAGGTCAGCCCCAGCATTTT. It yields the protein CASSQDPGTGGQPQHF.

The rearrangement joins TRBV9 to TRBJ2-1, with D hard to call. The CDR3 runs to 12 residues. The V gene lost 0 bases and the J gene lost 8 bases, with 6 bases spanning the gap. Germline V gene sequence: CDR1 SGDLS, CDR2 YYNGEE. In DNA, the CDR3 is TGTGCCAGCAGCGTAGCGGCGGATGAGCAGTTCTTC. Its protein is CASSVAADEQFF.

The CDR3 nucleotides are TGTGCCAGCAGTTTATTAACCCCCAGGGGGCCGATTGACACTGAAGCTTTCTTT. This translates into CASSLLTPRGPIDTEAFF. The V gene is TRBV27, the J gene TRBJ1-1; 8 positions match TRBD1. This CDR3 spans 18 amino acids. From germline, CDR1 is MNHEY and CDR2 SMNVEV (reference sequence). Trimming cost V 1 base and J 3 bases; bases outside gene matches: 13.

J is TRBJ2-2 and V is TRBV29-1; a possible D gene is TRBD1 (6 bases). This CDR3 spans 13 amino acids. V lost 7 bases to trimming and J lost 3 bases, with 12 bases between them. Germline CDR1 SQVTM, CDR2 ANQGSEA. The CDR3 nucleotides are TGCAGCGCCTTACAGGGATACACCGGGGAGCTGTTTTTT. Its translation is CSALQGYTGELFF.

The count of this clone is one. This sequence joins TRBV5-4 and TRBJ2-7; weak D call: TRBD1 (6 bases). This CDR3 spans 15 amino acids. Germline loops: CDR1 SGHNT, CDR2 YYREEE (reference sequence). V gave up 4 bases and J gave up 0 bases, with 14 bases separating them. CDR3 protein: CASSPQGPSSYEQYF. CDR3 sequence (DNA): TGTGCCAGCAGCCCTCAGGGGCCGAGCTCCTACGAGCAGTACTTC.

This clone was observed a few times. The V call is TRBV30, the J call TRBJ1-2; D unresolved. The CDR3 is made up of 11 amino acids. V was shortened by 2 bases and J by 7 bases, with 8 bases between the two germline ends. Germline lookup yields CDR1 GTSNPN and CDR2 SVGIG (reference sequence). In nucleotides, the CDR3 is TGTGCCTGGAGTCGTCGAGTTGGCTACACCTTC. Residues: CAWSRRVGYTF.